A selection of T cell receptor beta chains follows, all from one sample in a study of cytomegalovirus exposure and HLA in healthy donors. Libraries were prepared by immunoSEQ multiplex PCR; TCRdb keeps only in-frame clonotypes and omits some of them. The table has 200,000 to 250,000 clones, over 80% seen once. Sequencing used PBMCs. The receptors come from a woman aged 40 to 49 in good health and CMV-seropositive. CDR3s include the opening cysteine and the closing phenylalanine or tryptophan. The D gene is left open where the match is weak. Size values are once, few and many counts, or a class for expanded clones, and some rows have none.

>NA|TRBD1|TRBJ1-2|TRBV10-1
CASSEPSPGQYYGYTF
TGCGCCAGCAGTGAGCCTTCACCGGGACAGTACTATGGCTACACCTTC
>once|NA|TRBJ1-2|TRBV5-1
CASALEVVGGAGGYTF
TGCGCCAGCGCCCTGGAGGTCGTCGGGGGGGCAGGTGGCTACACCTTC
>once|NA|TRBJ2-7|TRBV5-6
CASSLAGPEQYF
TGTGCCAGCAGCTTGGCAGGTCCCGAGCAGTACTTC
>NA|NA|TRBJ1-2|TRBV30
CAWSVQRYGYTF
TGTGCCTGGAGTGTACAACGCTATGGCTACACCTTC
>NA|NA|TRBJ2-3|TRBV11-3
CASSLEGSDTQYF
TGTGCCAGCAGCTTGGAGGGTTCGGATACGCAGTATTTT
>NA|TRBD1|TRBJ1-1|TRBV11-2
CASSLRDRGGYTEAFF
TGTGCCAGCAGCCTTCGGGACAGGGGGGGATACACTGAAGCTTTCTTT
>once|NA|TRBJ2-7|TRBV10-3
CAIRAGNEQYF
TGTGCCATAAGGGCAGGGAACGAGCAGTACTTC
>NA|TRBD2|TRBJ2-1|TRBV7-9
CASSLVAGLAGASRNEQFF
TGTGCCAGCAGCTTAGTGGCTGGACTAGCGGGAGCCTCCCGGAATGAGCAGTTCTTC
>few|TRBD1|TRBJ2-7|TRBV5-5
CASSNRGREQYF
TGTGCCAGCAGTAACAGGGGGAGAGAGCAGTACTTC
>NA|TRBD2|TRBJ2-7|TRBV10-3
CAINSGSSYEQYF
TGTGCCATCAACAGCGGGAGCTCCTACGAGCAGTACTTC
>NA|NA|TRBJ1-2|TRBV30
CAWSRGTSHGYTF
TGTGCCTGGAGTAGGGGGACCAGCCATGGCTACACCTTC
>NA|TRBD1|TRBJ2-5|TRBV5-4
CASSQDREETQYF
TGTGCCAGCAGCCAAGACAGGGAAGAGACCCAGTACTTC
>NA|NA|TRBJ2-1|TRBV19
CASSVGGGASSILNEQFF
TGTGCCAGTAGTGTGGGGGGAGGCGCTTCAAGCATCCTCAATGAGCAGTTCTTC
>NA|TRBD2|TRBJ2-1|TRBV7-6
CASSLALAGAMSSYNEQFF
TGTGCCAGCAGCTTAGCACTAGCGGGGGCCATGAGCTCCTACAATGAGCAGTTCTTC
>NA|TRBD1|TRBJ1-1|TRBV9
CASSGQGNTEAFF
TGTGCCAGCAGCGGACAGGGGAACACTGAAGCTTTCTTT
>NA|TRBD1|TRBJ1-1|TRBV7-9
CASSMTGLTEAFF
TGTGCCAGCAGTATGACAGGGCTCACTGAAGCTTTCTTT
>NA|TRBD1|TRBJ1-1|TRBV15
CATSPGTGWRTEAFF
TGTGCCACCAGTCCCGGGACAGGTTGGAGGACTGAAGCTTTCTTT
>NA|NA|TRBJ1-6|TRBV15
CATSRDGPYNSPLHF
TGTGCCACCAGCAGAGATGGGCCTTATAATTCACCCCTCCACTTT
>NA|TRBD1|TRBJ1-3|TRBV15
CATSSDRVRSGNTIYF
TGTGCCACCAGCAGCGACAGGGTACGCTCTGGAAACACCATATATTTT
>NA|NA|TRBJ1-5|TRBV21-1
CASSKDKDTYPLLTQHF
TGTGCCAGCAGCAAAGACAAGGACACATACCCGTTATTGACCCAGCATTTT
>NA|TRBD1|TRBJ1-1|TRBV29-1
CSVERGRGLAEAFF
TGCAGCGTTGAACGGGGCAGGGGGCTTGCTGAAGCTTTCTTT
>once|NA|TRBJ2-5|TRBV7-2
CASSLYLETQYF
TGTGCCAGCAGCTTATATCTAGAGACCCAGTACTTC
>NA|TRBD1|TRBJ1-2|TRBV4-1
CASSQDRGIYGYTF
TGCGCCAGCAGCCAAGACAGGGGGATATATGGCTACACCTTC
>NA|TRBD2|TRBJ2-3|TRBV28
CASSLLAGGPTDTQYF
TGTGCCAGCAGTTTATTAGCGGGGGGGCCGACAGATACGCAGTATTTT
>NA|NA|TRBJ2-3|TRBV6-4
CASSYSKATDTQYF
TGTGCCAGCAGTTACTCGAAAGCCACAGATACGCAGTATTTT
>NA|NA|TRBJ1-1|TRBV19
CASSIASTRTEAFF
TGTGCCAGTAGTATAGCTTCCACGAGGACTGAAGCTTTCTTT
>NA|NA|TRBJ1-4|TRBV5-4
CASSSEATNEKLFF
TGTGCCAGCAGCTCAGAGGCAACTAATGAAAAACTGTTTTTT
>NA|TRBD1|TRBJ1-2|TRBV12-5
CASGLVLGQGFYGYTF
TGTGCTAGTGGTTTGGTATTGGGACAGGGGTTCTATGGCTACACCTTC
>NA|NA|TRBJ1-4|TRBV5-1
CASSLAAGMGEKLFF
TGCGCCAGCAGCTTGGCCGCAGGGATGGGTGAAAAACTGTTTTTT
>NA|TRBD2|TRBJ2-1|TRBV5-1
CASSWRGGPYNEQFF
TGCGCCAGCAGCTGGCGGGGGGGGCCCTACAATGAGCAGTTCTTC
>few|TRBD2|TRBJ2-1|TRBV5-1
CASSLGLAGYNEQFF
TGCGCCAGCAGCTTGGGACTAGCGGGCTACAATGAGCAGTTCTTC
>NA|TRBD1|TRBJ1-5|TRBV4-3
CASSPGTGGVSQPQHF
TGCGCCAGCAGCCCCGGGACAGGGGGGGTCAGTCAGCCCCAGCATTTT
>few|TRBD2|TRBJ2-7|TRBV5-5
CASSPDGGGLREQYF
TGTGCCAGCAGCCCGGACGGGGGGGGGTTGCGGGAGCAGTACTTC
>NA|NA|TRBJ1-1|TRBV6-1
CAVTATGLNTEAFF
TGTGCCGTTACCGCCACAGGGCTGAACACTGAAGCTTTCTTT
>NA|TRBD1|TRBJ2-3|TRBV18
CASSPFSPTGGIGTQYF
TGTGCCAGCTCACCCTTTTCCCCGACAGGGGGCATTGGTACGCAGTATTTT
>NA|TRBD2|TRBJ2-5|TRBV10-2
CASSGLAAQETQYF
TGCGCCAGCAGCGGACTAGCGGCACAAGAGACCCAGTACTTC
>NA|NA|TRBJ1-1|TRBV2
CASWREVGNTEAFF
TGTGCCAGCTGGAGGGAGGTGGGAAACACTGAAGCTTTCTTT
>NA|TRBD2|TRBJ2-1|TRBV9
CASSGTSGANEQFF
TGTGCCAGCAGCGGGACTAGCGGGGCAAATGAGCAGTTCTTC
>NA|TRBD2|TRBJ2-4|TRBV2
CAVRGGRDIQYF
TGTGCCGTGCGGGGGGGCAGGGACATTCAGTACTTC
>NA|NA|TRBJ2-7|TRBV19
CASSIDLGGSYEQYF
TGTGCCAGTAGTATAGATCTAGGGGGCTCCTACGAGCAGTACTTC
>NA|NA|TRBJ1-4|TRBV21-1
CASSKFSRTGKRATNEKLFF
TGTGCCAGCAGCAAGTTTTCACGGACAGGCAAGCGTGCAACTAATGAAAAACTGTTTTTT
>NA|TRBD2|TRBJ2-7|TRBV27
CASSLGTSGFEQYF
TGTGCCAGCAGTTTAGGGACTAGCGGGTTTGAGCAGTACTTC
>NA|TRBD1|TRBJ1-1|TRBV6-5
CASSWGRGTEAFF
TGTGCCAGCAGCTGGGGCAGGGGGACTGAAGCTTTCTTT
>NA|TRBD1|TRBJ1-1|TRBV25-1
CASSPTGTATEAFF
TGTGCCAGCAGTCCGACCGGGACAGCGACTGAAGCTTTCTTT
>few|TRBD1|TRBJ1-1|TRBV16
CASSQRTGVGTEAFF
TGTGCCAGCAGCCAACGGACAGGGGTCGGGACTGAAGCTTTCTTT
>few|NA|TRBJ2-1|TRBV20-1
CSASINEQFF
TGCAGTGCTAGTATCAATGAGCAGTTCTTC
>NA|TRBD1|TRBJ1-2|TRBV7-8
CASSSRRDRRLYGYTF
TGTGCCAGCAGCTCTAGGCGGGACAGGCGACTCTATGGCTACACCTTC
>once|TRBD2|TRBJ2-5|TRBV9
CASSVLGEGRETQYF
TGTGCCAGCAGCGTCCTTGGGGAGGGTCGAGAGACCCAGTACTTC
>NA|NA|TRBJ2-7|TRBV5-6
CASSPYSLSVEQYF
TGTGCCAGCAGTCCTTACAGTCTCTCGGTCGAGCAGTACTTC
>NA|TRBD1|TRBJ2-1|TRBV10-3
CAISGGRTGGSNEQFF
TGTGCCATCAGTGGCGGAAGGACAGGGGGGTCGAATGAGCAGTTCTTC
>NA|NA|TRBJ2-7|TRBV25-1
CASSEFEGVYDEQYF
TGTGCCAGCAGTGAATTTGAGGGGGTTTACGACGAGCAGTACTTC
>NA|NA|TRBJ2-7|TRBV6-1
CASQEYEQYF
TGTGCCAGCCAAGAGTACGAGCAGTACTTC
>NA|TRBD1|TRBJ2-7|TRBV5-5
CASSLVRTGLSEQYF
TGTGCCAGCAGCTTGGTACGGACAGGGCTTTCCGAGCAGTACTTC
>NA|NA|TRBJ1-1|TRBV14
CASSQAAETEAFF
TGTGCCAGCAGCCAAGCCGCAGAAACTGAAGCTTTCTTT
>NA|TRBD2|TRBJ2-2|TRBV19
CASNRGGGAVNTGELFF
TGTGCCAGTAATAGAGGCGGGGGGGCCGTAAACACCGGGGAGCTGTTTTTT
>few|TRBD1|TRBJ1-2|TRBV6-6
CASTIRLGGSGYTF
TGTGCCAGCACCATAAGACTAGGGGGCTCAGGCTACACCTTC